This T cell receptor beta chain is drawn from a study of blood T cell repertoires in COVID-19. Study context: From the United States, Italy and Spain came samples of acute and convalescent COVID-19. Nucleic acid was either cDNA or gDNA, and it came from T cells, B-cell-depleted T cells, or PBMCs.

CDR3 size: 17 residues. Trimming stripped 4 bases from V and 7 bases from J, with 21 bases between. CDR1 and CDR2 from the germline V gene are SGHDT and YYEEEE. Seattle's cohort entered during active infection and was followed longitudinally. TCRdb's copy holds only in-frame clones and misses some; the assay was immunoSEQ multiplex PCR. The sample holds 95,000 to 150,000 clones, 80% to 95% seen once. The chain carries TRBV5-6 and TRBJ1-6; D is perhaps TRBD1 (5 bases). Sequencing used peripheral blood. The source of this sequence is a man in his fifties with COVID-19, enrolled during active disease. Written as DNA, the CDR3 is TGTGCCAGCAGCGCAGGCATGGGGCAGGGCGGAAATTCACCCCTCCACTTT. This gives the protein CASSAGMGQGGNSPLHF.